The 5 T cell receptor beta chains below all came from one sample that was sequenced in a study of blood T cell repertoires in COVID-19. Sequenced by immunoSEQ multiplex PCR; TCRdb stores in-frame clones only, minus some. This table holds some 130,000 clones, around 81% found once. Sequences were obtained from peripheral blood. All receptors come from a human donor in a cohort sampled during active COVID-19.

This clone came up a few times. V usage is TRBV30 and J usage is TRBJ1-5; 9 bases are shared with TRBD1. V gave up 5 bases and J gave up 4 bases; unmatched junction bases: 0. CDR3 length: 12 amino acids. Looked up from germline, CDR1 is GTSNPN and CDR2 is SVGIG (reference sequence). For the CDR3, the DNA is TGTGCCTGGGGACAGGGGAATCAGCCCCAGCATTTT. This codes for CAWGQGNQPQHF.

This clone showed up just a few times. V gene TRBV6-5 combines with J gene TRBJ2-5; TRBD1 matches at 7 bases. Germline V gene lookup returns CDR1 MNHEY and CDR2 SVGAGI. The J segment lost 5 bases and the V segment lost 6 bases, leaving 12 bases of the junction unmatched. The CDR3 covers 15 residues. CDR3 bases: TGTGCCAGCAGCCCCAAGGGGGCTAAGGTGGAGACCCAGTACTTC. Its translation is CASSPKGAKVETQYF.

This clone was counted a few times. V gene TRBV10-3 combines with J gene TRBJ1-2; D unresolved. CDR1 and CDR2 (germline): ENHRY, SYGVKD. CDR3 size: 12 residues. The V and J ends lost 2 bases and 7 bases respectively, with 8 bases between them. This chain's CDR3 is CAISEGPGGYTF. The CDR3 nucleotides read TGTGCCATCAGTGAGGGCCCGGGTGGCTACACCTTC.

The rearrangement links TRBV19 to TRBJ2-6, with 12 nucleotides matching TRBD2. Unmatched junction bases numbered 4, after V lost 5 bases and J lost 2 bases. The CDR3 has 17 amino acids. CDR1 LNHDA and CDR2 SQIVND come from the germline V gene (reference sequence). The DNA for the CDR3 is TGTGCCAGTAGTTTATCTAGCGGGGGGGCTGGGGCCAACGTCCTGACTTTC. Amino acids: CASSLSSGGAGANVLTF.

The CDR3 DNA sequence: TGTGCCAGCAGCGTAGGGTGGGAGTCCCTACGCTACACCTTC. Amino acid sequence: CASSVGWESLRYTF. The chain couples TRBV9 to TRBJ1-2; no clear D. Trimming removed 0 bases from V and 9 bases from J, with 15 bases in between. This CDR3 has 14 amino acids. The germline CDR1 and CDR2 sequences are SGDLS and YYNGEE.